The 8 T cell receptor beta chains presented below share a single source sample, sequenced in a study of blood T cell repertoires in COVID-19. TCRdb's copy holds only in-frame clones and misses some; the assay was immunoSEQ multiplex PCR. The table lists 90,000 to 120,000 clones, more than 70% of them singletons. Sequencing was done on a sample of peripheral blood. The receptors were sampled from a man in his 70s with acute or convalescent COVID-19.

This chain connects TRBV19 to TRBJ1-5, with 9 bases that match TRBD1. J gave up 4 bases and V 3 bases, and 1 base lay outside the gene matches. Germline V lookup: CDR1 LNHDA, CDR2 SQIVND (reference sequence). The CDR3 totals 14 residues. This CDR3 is CASSIGQGNQPQHF. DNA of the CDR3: TGTGCCAGTAGTATCGGACAGGGGAATCAGCCCCAGCATTTT.

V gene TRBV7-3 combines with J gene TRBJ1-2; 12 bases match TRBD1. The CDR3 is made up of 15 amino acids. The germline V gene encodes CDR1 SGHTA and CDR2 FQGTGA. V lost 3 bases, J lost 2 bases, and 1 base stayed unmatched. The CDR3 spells CASSLGQGANYGYTF. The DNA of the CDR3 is TGTGCCAGCAGCTTGGGACAGGGGGCGAACTATGGCTACACCTTC.

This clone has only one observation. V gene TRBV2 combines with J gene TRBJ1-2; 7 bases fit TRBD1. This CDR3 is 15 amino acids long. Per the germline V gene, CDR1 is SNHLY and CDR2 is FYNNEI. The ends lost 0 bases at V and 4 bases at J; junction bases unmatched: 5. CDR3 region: CASSEAGTVAYGYTF. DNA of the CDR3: TGTGCCAGCAGTGAAGCCGGGACAGTAGCCTATGGCTACACCTTC. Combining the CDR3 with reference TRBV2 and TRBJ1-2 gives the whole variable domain EPEVTQTPSHQVTQMGQEVILRCVPISNHLYFYWYRQILGQKVEFLVSFYNNEISEKSEIFDDQFSVERPDGSNFTLKIRSTKLEDSAMYFCASSEAGTVAYGYTFGSGTRLTVV.

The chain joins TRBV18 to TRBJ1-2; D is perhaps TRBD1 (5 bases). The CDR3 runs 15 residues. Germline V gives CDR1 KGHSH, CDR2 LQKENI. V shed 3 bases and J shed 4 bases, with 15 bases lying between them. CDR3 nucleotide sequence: TGTGCCAGCTCACCCACTCGGGACTCGGGCTATGGCTACACCTTC. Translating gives CASSPTRDSGYGYTF. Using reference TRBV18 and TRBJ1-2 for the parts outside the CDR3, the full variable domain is NAGVMQNPRHLVRRRGQEARLRCSPMKGHSHVYWYRQLPEEGLKFMVYLQKENIIDESGMPKERFSAEFPKEGPSILRIQQVVRGDSAAYFCASSPTRDSGYGYTFGSGTRLTVV.

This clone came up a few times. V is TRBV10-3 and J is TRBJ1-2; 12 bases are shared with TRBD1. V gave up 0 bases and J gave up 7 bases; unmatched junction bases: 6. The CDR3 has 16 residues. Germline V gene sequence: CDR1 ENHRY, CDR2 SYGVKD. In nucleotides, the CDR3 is TGTGCCATCAGTGAGTCGCCGGGACAGGGGGCTGGTGGCTACACCTTC. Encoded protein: CAISESPGQGAGGYTF.

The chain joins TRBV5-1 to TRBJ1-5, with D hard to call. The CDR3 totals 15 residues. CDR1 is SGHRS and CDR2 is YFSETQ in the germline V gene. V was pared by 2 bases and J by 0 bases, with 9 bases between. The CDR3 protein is CASSFGQNSNQPQHF. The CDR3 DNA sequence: TGCGCCAGCAGCTTTGGGCAGAATAGCAATCAGCCCCAGCATTTT.

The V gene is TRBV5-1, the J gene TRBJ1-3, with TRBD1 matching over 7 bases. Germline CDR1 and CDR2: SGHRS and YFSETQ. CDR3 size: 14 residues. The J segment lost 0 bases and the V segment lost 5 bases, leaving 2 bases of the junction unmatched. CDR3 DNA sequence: TGCGCCAGCAGTTCAGGGGGCTCTGGAAACACCATATATTTT. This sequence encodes CASSSGGSGNTIYF.

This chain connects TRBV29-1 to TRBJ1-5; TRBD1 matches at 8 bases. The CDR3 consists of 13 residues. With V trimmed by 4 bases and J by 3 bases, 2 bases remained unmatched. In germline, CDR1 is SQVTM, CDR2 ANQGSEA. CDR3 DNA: TGCAGCGTTGGACAGGGGAACAATCAGCCCCAGCATTTT. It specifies CSVGQGNNQPQHF.